These 13 T cell receptor beta chains were all obtained from the same sample, sequenced in a study of early T cells in non-severe SARS-CoV-2 infection. TCRdb passed the 5' RACE reads through MiXCR, listing each CDR3 protein once. Here the sample spans 90,000 to 120,000 distinct CDR3 sequences, around 10% being singletons. Material: whole blood. These receptors came from an adult who was a healthcare worker with PCR-confirmed SARS-CoV-2 infection or an uninfected control (not recorded which).

The chain uses TRBV7-2 and TRBJ2-3; D remains ambiguous. The germline V gene has CDR1 SGHTA and CDR2 FQGNSA. V gave up 3 bases and J gave up 1 base, with 8 bases separating them. The CDR3 contains 14 residues. The CDR3 reads CASSFSPRTDTQYF. The CDR3 bases are TGTGCCAGCAGCTTTAGCCCCCGCACAGATACGCAGTATTTT.

This clonotype was seen repeatedly, ten times or more. The V and J genes are TRBV29-1 and TRBJ1-2; a weak D match, TRBD1 (6 bases). Germline V gene data show CDR1 as SQVTM and CDR2 as ANQGSEA. V gave up 3 bases and J gave up 4 bases, with 12 bases separating them. The CDR3 has 13 residues. The chain's CDR3 is CSVDRTGSYGYTF. In nucleotides, the CDR3 is TGCAGCGTTGACAGAACAGGGAGCTATGGCTACACCTTC.

This clonotype was found many times. This sequence joins TRBV11-2 and TRBJ1-5, with 10 bases lining up with TRBD1. The CDR3 sequence is 15 residues long. Trimming removed 5 bases from V and 4 bases from J; junction bases left unmatched: 5. Germline V gives CDR1 SGHAT, CDR2 FQNNGV. The CDR3 loop is CASSPGTGDNQPQHF. The CDR3 DNA is TGTGCCAGCAGCCCCGGGACAGGGGATAATCAGCCCCAGCATTTT.

There are a few counts of this clonotype. The chain recombines TRBV21-1 with TRBJ2-5. TRBV21-1 is annotated as a pseudogene. The CDR3 runs 11 residues. CDR3 bases: TGTGCCAGCAAACCCTTGGAGACCCAGTACTTC. As protein: CASKPLETQYF.

This chain joins TRBV12-3 or TRBV12-4 and TRBJ1-6; D might be TRBD1 (5 bases). The CDR3 length is 15 residues. Between the trimmed V and J ends, which lost 3 bases and 8 bases, there was a span of 14 bases. The CDR3 reads CASSFLGASDSPLHF. CDR3 DNA: TGTGCCAGCAGTTTTTTAGGGGCGTCGGATTCACCCCTCCACTTT.

V gene TRBV12-3 or TRBV12-4 combines with J gene TRBJ2-6; a weak D match, TRBD1 (6 bases). V was clipped by 7 bases and J by 3 bases, with 10 bases between them. The CDR3 runs 14 residues. The CDR3 loop reads CASTTDSGANVLTF. As DNA, the CDR3 is TGTGCCAGCACCACGGACAGTGGGGCCAACGTCCTGACTTTC.

This sequence joins TRBV20-1 and TRBJ2-7; 10 nucleotides line up with TRBD1. The CDR3 has 14 residues. Germline CDR1 is DFQATT and CDR2 is SNEGSKA (reference sequence). J gave up 6 bases and V 0 bases, and 5 bases lay outside the gene matches. The CDR3 is CSARDTGTGVEQYF. The CDR3 DNA reads as TGCAGTGCTAGAGATACCGGGACAGGGGTCGAGCAGTACTTC.

This clonotype occurred a few times. V usage is TRBV15 and J usage is TRBJ2-3, with 8 bases lining up with TRBD2. Germline V gene lookup returns CDR1 LNHNV and CDR2 YYDKDF (reference sequence). The CDR3 covers 14 residues. V dropped 4 bases and J dropped 4; count of bases not matched to a gene: 4. CDR3 bases: TGTGCCACCAGCATCGGGAGGGACGCAGATACGCAGTATTTT. Amino acids: CATSIGRDADTQYF.

This clonotype has ten or more counts. The chain uses TRBV20-1 and TRBJ1-3; no clear D. Between the trimmed V and J ends, which lost 4 bases and 0 bases, there was a span of 4 bases. The CDR3 length is 12 residues. From germline, CDR1 is DFQATT and CDR2 SNEGSKA (reference sequence). Here the CDR3 DNA reads TGCAGTGCTAAAAACTCTGGAAACACCATATATTTT. Protein: CSAKNSGNTIYF.

This clonotype showed up just a few times. The rearrangement uses TRBV4-1 and TRBJ2-2; D is perhaps TRBD2 (6 bases). The germline V gene has CDR1 MGHRA and CDR2 YSYEKL. This CDR3 is built from 17 residues. The V end was cut by 0 bases, the J end by 4 bases, with 15 bases between. The CDR3 nucleotides read TGCGCCAGCAGCCAAGATCTTCGGGAGCGCGGCACCGGGGAGCTGTTTTTT. It codes for CASSQDLRERGTGELFF.

This clonotype was recorded at least ten times. This sequence joins TRBV6-2 or TRBV6-3 and TRBJ2-7; the match to TRBD2 covers 7 bases. The germline V gene has CDR1 MNHEY and CDR2 SVGEGT. The V and J ends lost 0 bases and 1 base, in that order; junction bases with no gene match: 3. The CDR3 extends over 15 amino acids. CDR3 coding DNA: TGTGCCAGCAGTTACTCGGGAGGGCCTTCCTACGAGCAGTACTTC. Protein: CASSYSGGPSYEQYF.

The chain uses TRBV28 and TRBJ2-1; 11 nucleotides agree with TRBD2. Germline CDR1 MDHEN, CDR2 SYDVKM. The V segment lost 5 bases and the J segment 10 bases; nucleotides outside the gene matches: 10. There are 15 residues in the CDR3. The CDR3 is CASSPIAGGLLEQFF. The CDR3 region has the DNA TGTGCCAGCAGTCCTATAGCGGGAGGGTTGTTGGAGCAGTTCTTC.

Ten or more counts support this clonotype. The CDR3 sequence: CASRGSSGSIWTGELFF. Written as DNA, the CDR3 is TGTGCCAGCAGAGGAAGTAGCGGGAGTATATGGACCGGGGAGCTGTTTTTT. V usage is TRBV6-1 and J usage is TRBJ2-2; 9 bases fit TRBD2. J was trimmed by 5 bases and V by 6 bases; bases with no gene match: 13. Germline CDR1 MNHNS, CDR2 SASEGT. The CDR3 is 17 residues long.